These T cell receptor beta chains were read from a single sample in a study of regulatory T cells in long-lasting Graves disease. TCRdb redid the calling of the multiplex PCR reads with MiXCR, one entry per CDR3 protein. This table has 600,000 to 800,000 distinct CDR3 sequences, about 32% appearing once. The material sequenced was peripheral blood mononuclear cells (PBMCs), taken when the disease was refractory, from a patient treated with antithyroid drugs. The receptors were sampled from a female donor with Graves disease. The CDR3 runs from the conserved cysteine through the conserved F or W. Fields, in order: J gene, D gene, clone size, V gene, CDR3 DNA, CDR3 protein. D genes are given only for firm matches. Clone size is given for some rows only: seen once, a few or many times, or a class if the clone is expanded.

>TRBJ1-6|TRBD1|NA|TRBV5-1
TGCGCCAGCAGCCGTTGGGACAGGGGGGTTTCACCCCTCCACTTT
CASSRWDRGVSPLHF
>TRBJ2-4|NA|NA|TRBV20-1
TGCAGCCCCTTAGCCAAAAACATTCAGTACTTC
CSPLAKNIQYF
>TRBJ1-1|NA|few|TRBV6-2/TRBV6-3
TGTGCCAGCACCTATGGGGGTCACACTGAAGCTTTCTTT
CASTYGGHTEAFF
>TRBJ2-2|TRBD2|many|TRBV29-1
TGCAGCCAAGGACTAGCGGTTAACACCGGGGAGCTGTTTTTT
CSQGLAVNTGELFF
>TRBJ1-4|NA|many|TRBV6-5
TGTGCCAGCAGTTACGTAGGTGAAAAACTGTTTTTT
CASSYVGEKLFF
>TRBJ2-2|NA|NA|TRBV10-1
TGCGCCAGCCGGGACGACGGGGAGCTGTTTTTT
CASRDDGELFF
>TRBJ1-2|NA|NA|TRBV19
TGTGCCAGTAGCCACCAAGGGGAGTCTGTCTATGGCTACACCTTC
CASSHQGESVYGYTF
>TRBJ2-7|NA|NA|TRBV29-1
TGCAGCGTTGCTCAGAGCTCCTACGAGCAGTACTTC
CSVAQSSYEQYF
>TRBJ1-1|NA|NA|TRBV19
TGTGCCAGTAGTACAGACAGTTGGAACACTGAAGCTTTCTTT
CASSTDSWNTEAFF
>TRBJ1-2|NA|NA|TRBV7-2
TGTGCCAGCAGCCGGGACAAACTGGGAGGCTACACCTTC
CASSRDKLGGYTF
>TRBJ1-5|NA|few|TRBV12-3/TRBV12-4
TGTGCCAGCAGCCCCCGGGCGGGCCTCGGAGGCAATCAGCCCCAGCATTTT
CASSPRAGLGGNQPQHF
>TRBJ1-1|NA|few|TRBV5-1
TGCGCCAGCAGATTGTCCTACGGAGACAGTGAAGCTTTCTTT
CASRLSYGDSEAFF